The 4 T cell receptor beta chains below were found in one sample sequenced in a study of blood T cell repertoires in COVID-19. TCRdb's table, derived via immunoSEQ multiplex PCR, lists solely in-frame clones and lacks some. The table shows about 240,000 clones, with 82% occurring only once. Source material: peripheral blood. Receptors originate from a woman aged 70-85 years with acute or convalescent COVID-19.

The V call is TRBV27, the J call TRBJ2-5; D gene unclear. This CDR3 has 12 amino acids. Germline-derived CDR1 and CDR2 are MNHEY and SMNVEV (reference sequence). Trimming took off 3 bases at V and 2 bases at J, with 4 bases between the two ends. CDR3 in DNA: TGTGCCAGCAGTTTCCCGCAAGAGACCCAGTACTTC. It encodes CASSFPQETQYF.

The chain uses TRBV4-2 and TRBJ1-1, with 7 bases fitting TRBD1. The CDR3 runs to 14 residues. Losses at the gene ends were 1 base for V and 6 bases for J; bases not matched to a gene: 5. CDR1 LGHNA and CDR2 YNFKEQ come from the germline V gene. The DNA of the CDR3 is TGTGCCAGCAGCCAAGCAGGGGGAAAAGCTGAAGCTTTCTTT. Translation gives CASSQAGGKAEAFF.

V usage is TRBV5-1 and J usage is TRBJ2-7; D possibly corresponds to TRBD1 (6 bases). This CDR3 comprises 14 residues. The V gene's germline CDR1 is SGHRS and CDR2 YFSETQ. Trimming removed 0 bases at V and 3 bases at J, with 10 bases between. This chain's CDR3 is CASSLEQGNYEQYF. DNA of the CDR3: TGCGCCAGCAGCTTGGAGCAGGGGAACTACGAGCAGTACTTC.

The chain carries TRBV7-2 and TRBJ2-7, with TRBD2 matching over 10 bases. This CDR3 spans 16 amino acids. CDR1 and CDR2 (germline): SGHTA, FQGNSA. V shed 5 bases and J 2 bases; nucleotides not matched to a gene: 9. CDR3 amino acids: CASSLTDSGGPYEQYF. As DNA, the CDR3 is TGTGCCAGCAGCCTCACCGATAGCGGGGGGCCCTACGAGCAGTACTTC.